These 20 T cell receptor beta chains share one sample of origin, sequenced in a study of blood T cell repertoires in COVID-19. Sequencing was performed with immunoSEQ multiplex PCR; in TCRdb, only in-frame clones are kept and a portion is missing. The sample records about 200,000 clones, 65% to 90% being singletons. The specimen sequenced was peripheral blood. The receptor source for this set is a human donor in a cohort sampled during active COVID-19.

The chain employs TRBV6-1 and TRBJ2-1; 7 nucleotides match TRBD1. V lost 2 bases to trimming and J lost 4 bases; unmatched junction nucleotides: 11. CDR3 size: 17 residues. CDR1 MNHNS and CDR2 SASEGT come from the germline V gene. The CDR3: CASSESGGQRKYNEQFF. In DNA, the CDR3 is TGTGCCAGCAGTGAATCAGGGGGTCAACGGAAATACAATGAGCAGTTCTTC.

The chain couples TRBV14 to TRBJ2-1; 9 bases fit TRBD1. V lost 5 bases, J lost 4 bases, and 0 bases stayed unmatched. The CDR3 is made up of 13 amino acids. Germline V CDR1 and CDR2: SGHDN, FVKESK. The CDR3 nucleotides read TGTGCCAGCAGCGGACAGGGGTACAATGAGCAGTTCTTC. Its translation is CASSGQGYNEQFF.

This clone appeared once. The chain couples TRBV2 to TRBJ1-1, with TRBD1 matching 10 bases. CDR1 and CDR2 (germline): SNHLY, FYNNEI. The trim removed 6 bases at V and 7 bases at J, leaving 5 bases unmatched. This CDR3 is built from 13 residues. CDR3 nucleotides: TGTGCCAGCAGAAAGACAGGGGGCAATGAAGCTTTCTTT. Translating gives CASRKTGGNEAFF.

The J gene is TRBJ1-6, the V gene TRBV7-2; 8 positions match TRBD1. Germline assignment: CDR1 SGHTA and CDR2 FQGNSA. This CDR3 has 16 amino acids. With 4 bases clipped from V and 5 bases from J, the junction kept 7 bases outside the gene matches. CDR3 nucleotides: TGTGCCAGCAGCTCCCGTCGACAGGGGCATAATTCACCCCTCCACTTT. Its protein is CASSSRRQGHNSPLHF. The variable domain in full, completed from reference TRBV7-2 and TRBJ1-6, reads GAGVSQSPSNKVTEKGKDVELRCDPISGHTALYWYRQSLGQGLEFLIYFQGNSAPDKSGLPSDRFSAERTGGSVSTLTIQRTQQEDSAVYLCASSSRRQGHNSPLHFGNGTRLTVT.

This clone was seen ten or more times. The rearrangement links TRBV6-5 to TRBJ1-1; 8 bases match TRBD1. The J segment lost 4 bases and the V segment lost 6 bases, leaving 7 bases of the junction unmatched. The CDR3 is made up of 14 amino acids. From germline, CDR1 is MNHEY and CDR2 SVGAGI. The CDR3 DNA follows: TGTGCCAGCAGCAAGGGACAGGAGAGCACTGAAGCTTTCTTT. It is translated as CASSKGQESTEAFF.

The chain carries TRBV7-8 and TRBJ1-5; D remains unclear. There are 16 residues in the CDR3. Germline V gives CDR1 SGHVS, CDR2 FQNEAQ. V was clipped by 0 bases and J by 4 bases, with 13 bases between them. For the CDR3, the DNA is TGTGCCAGCAGCTTAGCGCGGCTACTATCAAATCAGCCCCAGCATTTT. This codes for CASSLARLLSNQPQHF.

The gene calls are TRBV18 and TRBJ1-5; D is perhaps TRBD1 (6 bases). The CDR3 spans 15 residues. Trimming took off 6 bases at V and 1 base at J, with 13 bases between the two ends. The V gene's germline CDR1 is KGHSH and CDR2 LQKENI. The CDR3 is CASSAAGASNQPQHF. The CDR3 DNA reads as TGTGCCAGCTCGGCGGCAGGGGCGAGCAATCAGCCCCAGCATTTT. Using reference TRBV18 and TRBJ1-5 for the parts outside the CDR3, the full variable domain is NAGVMQNPRHLVRRRGQEARLRCSPMKGHSHVYWYRQLPEEGLKFMVYLQKENIIDESGMPKERFSAEFPKEGPSILRIQQVVRGDSAAYFCASSAAGASNQPQHFGDGTRLSIL.

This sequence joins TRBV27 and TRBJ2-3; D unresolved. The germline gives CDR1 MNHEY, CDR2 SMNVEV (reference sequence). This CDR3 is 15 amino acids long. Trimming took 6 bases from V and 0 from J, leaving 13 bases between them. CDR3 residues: CASRVGSPSTDTQYF. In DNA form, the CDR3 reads TGTGCCAGCAGGGTAGGTAGCCCTAGCACAGATACGCAGTATTTT.

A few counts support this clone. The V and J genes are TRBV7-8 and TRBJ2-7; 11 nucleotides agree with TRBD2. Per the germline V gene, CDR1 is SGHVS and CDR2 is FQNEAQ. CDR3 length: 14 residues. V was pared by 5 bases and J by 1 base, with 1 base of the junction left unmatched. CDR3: CASSTSGSSYEQYF. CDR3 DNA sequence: TGTGCCAGCAGCACTAGCGGGAGTTCCTACGAGCAGTACTTC.

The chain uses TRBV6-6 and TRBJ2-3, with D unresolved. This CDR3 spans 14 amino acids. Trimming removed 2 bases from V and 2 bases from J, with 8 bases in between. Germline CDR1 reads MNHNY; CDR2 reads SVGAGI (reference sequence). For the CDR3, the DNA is TGTGCCAGCAGTTACCCCCGCGACACAGATACGCAGTATTTT. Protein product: CASSYPRDTDTQYF.

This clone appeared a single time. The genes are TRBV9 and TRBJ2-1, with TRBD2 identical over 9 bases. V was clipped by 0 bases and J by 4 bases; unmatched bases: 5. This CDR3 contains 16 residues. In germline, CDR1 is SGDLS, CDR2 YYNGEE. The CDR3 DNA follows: TGTGCCAGCAGCGTAGCTGGCGGGAGGGGATACAATGAGCAGTTCTTC. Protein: CASSVAGGRGYNEQFF.

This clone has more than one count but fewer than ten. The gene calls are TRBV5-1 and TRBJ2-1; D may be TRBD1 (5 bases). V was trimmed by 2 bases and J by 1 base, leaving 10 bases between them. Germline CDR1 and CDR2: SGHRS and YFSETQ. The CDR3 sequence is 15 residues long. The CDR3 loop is CASSFAAGSYNEQFF. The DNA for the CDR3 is TGCGCCAGCAGCTTTGCCGCAGGGTCCTACAATGAGCAGTTCTTC. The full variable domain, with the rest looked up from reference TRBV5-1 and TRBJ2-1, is KAGVTQTPRYLIKTRGQQVTLSCSPISGHRSVSWYQQTPGQGLQFLFEYFSETQRNKGNFPGRFSGRQFSNSRSEMNVSTLELGDSALYLCASSFAAGSYNEQFFGPGTRLTVL.

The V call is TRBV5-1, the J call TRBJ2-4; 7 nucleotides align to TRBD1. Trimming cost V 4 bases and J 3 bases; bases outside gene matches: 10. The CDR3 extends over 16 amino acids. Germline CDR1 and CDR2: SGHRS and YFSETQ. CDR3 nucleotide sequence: TGCGCCAGCAGCCCCGACAGGGCCCTAGTCAAAAACATTCAGTACTTC. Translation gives CASSPDRALVKNIQYF.

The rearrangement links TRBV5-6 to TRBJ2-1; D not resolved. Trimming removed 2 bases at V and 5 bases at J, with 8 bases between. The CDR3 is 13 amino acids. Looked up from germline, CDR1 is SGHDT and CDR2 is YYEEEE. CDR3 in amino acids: CASSLTLNNEQFF. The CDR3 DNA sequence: TGTGCCAGCAGCTTAACATTGAACAATGAGCAGTTCTTC.

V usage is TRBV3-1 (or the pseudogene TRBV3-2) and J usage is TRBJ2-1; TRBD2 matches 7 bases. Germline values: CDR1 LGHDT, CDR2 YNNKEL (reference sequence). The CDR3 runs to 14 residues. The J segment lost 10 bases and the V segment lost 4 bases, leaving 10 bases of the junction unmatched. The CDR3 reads CASSPAGVGREQFF. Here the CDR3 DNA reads TGTGCCAGCAGCCCGGCGGGAGTTGGACGCGAGCAGTTCTTC.

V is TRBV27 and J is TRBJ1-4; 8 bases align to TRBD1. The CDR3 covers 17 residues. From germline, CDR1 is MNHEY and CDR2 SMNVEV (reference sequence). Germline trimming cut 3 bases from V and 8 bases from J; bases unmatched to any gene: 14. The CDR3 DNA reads TGTGCCAGCAGTTTTCTGAGGCAGGGGGCGGAGCGGGAAAAACTGTTTTTT. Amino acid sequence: CASSFLRQGAEREKLFF. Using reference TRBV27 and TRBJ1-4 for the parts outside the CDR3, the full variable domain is EAQVTQNPRYLITVTGKKLTVTCSQNMNHEYMSWYRQDPGLGLRQIYYSMNVEVTDKGDVPEGYKVSRKEKRNFPLILESPSPNQTSLYFCASSFLRQGAEREKLFFGSGTQLSVL.

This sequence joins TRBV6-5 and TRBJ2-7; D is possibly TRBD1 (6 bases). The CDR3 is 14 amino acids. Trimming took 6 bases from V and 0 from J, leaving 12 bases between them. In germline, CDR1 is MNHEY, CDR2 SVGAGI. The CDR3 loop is CASRPGTNSYEQYF. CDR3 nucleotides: TGTGCCAGCAGACCGGGGACAAACTCCTACGAGCAGTACTTC.

The CDR3 here is CASSPSLADTANNEQFF. The CDR3 DNA sequence: TGTGCCAGCAGCCCAAGTTTGGCGGACACGGCAAACAATGAGCAGTTCTTC. The chain links TRBV14 to TRBJ2-1; D is perhaps TRBD1 (5 bases). V dropped 4 bases and J dropped 5 bases, with 21 bases sitting between them. The CDR3 runs 17 residues. Germline assignment: CDR1 SGHDN and CDR2 FVKESK. Full variable domain (remainder filled in from reference TRBV14 and TRBJ2-1): EAGVTQFPSHSVIEKGQTVTLRCDPISGHDNLYWYRRVMGKEIKFLLHFVKESKQDESGMPNNRFLAERTGGTYSTLKVQPAELEDSGVYFCASSPSLADTANNEQFFGPGTRLTVL.

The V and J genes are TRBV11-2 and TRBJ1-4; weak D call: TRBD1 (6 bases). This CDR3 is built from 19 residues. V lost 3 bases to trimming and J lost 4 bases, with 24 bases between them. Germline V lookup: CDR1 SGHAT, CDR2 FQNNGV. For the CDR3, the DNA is TGTGCCAGCAGCTTCACCTCAGCAGGGGCGAGGGCTTTTAATGAAAAACTGTTTTTT. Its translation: CASSFTSAGARAFNEKLFF.

Here the CDR3 reads CAWSAGGGQDTQYF. The CDR3 region has the DNA TGTGCCTGGAGTGCGGGGGGCGGTCAAGATACGCAGTATTTT. The V call is TRBV30, the J call TRBJ2-3; a possible D gene is TRBD2 (7 bases). The CDR3 is 14 amino acids. Germline V gene lookup returns CDR1 GTSNPN and CDR2 SVGIG (reference sequence). Trimming took off 1 base at V and 5 bases at J, with 13 bases between the two ends.